The T cell receptor (beta chain) under discussion was sequenced for a study of blood T cell repertoires in COVID-19. Looking at the study overall: Donors in the United States, Italy and Spain gave samples during acute or convalescent COVID-19. From T cells, B-cell-depleted T cells, or PBMCs came the material, which was cDNA or gDNA.

This clone was counted a few times. Germline V lookup: CDR1 SNHLY, CDR2 FYNNEI. This CDR3 spans 15 amino acids. After removal of 3 bases from V and 7 bases from J, the junction contained 6 bases not matched to a gene. Study processing details: Using reference gene primer amplification, nucleated cell counts were estimated. TCRdb keeps only in-frame clones here, not all; method: immunoSEQ multiplex PCR. From that table come the V and J calls and clone size; the DNA was used to work out D and trimming. The sample records approximately 110,000 clones, 55% to 75% being singletons. Source material: peripheral blood. This sequence was found in a human donor with acute or convalescent COVID-19. The donor label of this sample is uncertain. V is TRBV2 and J is TRBJ1-4; 9 nucleotides line up with TRBD1. The CDR3 nucleotides read TGTGCCAGCAGTGAGGGACAGGGTCTAGGTGAAAAACTGTTTTTT. Its translation: CASSEGQGLGEKLFF.